The 7 T cell receptor beta chains given below trace back to one sample, sequenced in a study of T-cell reconstitution after alpha-beta-depleted transplantation in children. Library preparation (for TCRbeta) was performed with unique molecular identifiers. From the PCR reads, TCRdb called clonotypes with MiXCR, one entry per CDR3 protein. In the table there are some 2,900 distinct CDR3 sequences, less than 25% of which are singletons. The sequencing here drew on PBMCs, mostly from graft donor cells, taken 60 days after TCRalphabeta/CD19-depleted stem cell transplant. The receptors originated from a female patient aged 5 to 17 who had a stem cell transplant for acute lymphoblastic leukemia, so the T cells may come from the graft donor.

In its sample, this clonotype is medium-sized. The rearrangement uses TRBV9 and TRBJ2-1, with unresolved D. V lost 0 bases and J 0 bases, leaving 10 bases between the germline ends. The germline V gene encodes CDR1 SGDLS and CDR2 YYNGEE. This CDR3 region has 16 residues. CDR3 DNA sequence: TGTGCCAGCAGCGTAGCTAACTCGCTCTCCTACAATGAGCAGTTCTTC. Translating it yields CASSVANSLSYNEQFF.

This clonotype was counted ten times or more. The chain combines TRBV20-1 with TRBJ2-7; a possible D gene is TRBD1 (6 bases). Germline CDR1 and CDR2: DFQATT and SNEGSKA (reference sequence). V lost 0 bases and J 10 bases, leaving 10 bases between the germline ends. The CDR3 is made up of 11 amino acids. The CDR3 bases are TGCAGTGCTAGAGATCAGGGGAGACAGTACTTC. Amino acids: CSARDQGRQYF.

J is TRBJ2-1 and V is TRBV5-1, with D perhaps matching TRBD2 (8 bases). V was cut by 3 bases and J by 8 bases, with 33 bases left in between. Germline CDR1 is SGHRS and CDR2 is YFSETQ. The CDR3 totals 20 residues. CDR3 residues: CASSSLKRPAGDRDIDEQFF. The CDR3 coding sequence is TGCGCCAGCAGCTCCCTCAAAAGGCCAGCGGGAGACAGGGACATCGATGAGCAGTTCTTC. Full variable domain (rest looked up from reference TRBV5-1 and TRBJ2-1): KAGVTQTPRYLIKTRGQQVTLSCSPISGHRSVSWYQQTPGQGLQFLFEYFSETQRNKGNFPGRFSGRQFSNSRSEMNVSTLELGDSALYLCASSSLKRPAGDRDIDEQFFGPGTRLTVL.

This clonotype was picked up many times. The rearrangement links TRBV28 to TRBJ2-3; 9 bases line up with TRBD1. Germline trimming cut 4 bases from V and 1 base from J; bases unmatched to any gene: 3. From germline, CDR1 is MDHEN and CDR2 SYDVKM. This CDR3 contains 15 residues. CDR3 DNA: TGTGCCAGCAGTTCACAGGGGGCAGGCACAGATACGCAGTATTTT. The encoded protein is CASSSQGAGTDTQYF.

This clonotype was observed at least ten times. This sequence joins TRBV3-1 and TRBJ1-1; weak D call: TRBD1 (5 bases). CDR3 size: 13 residues. CDR1 is LGHDT, CDR2 YNNKEL, per germline (reference sequence). V dropped 6 bases and J dropped 11 bases, with 19 bases sitting between them. The CDR3 loop is CASRQPGFPGAFF. CDR3 coding DNA: TGTGCCAGCAGACAACCAGGGTTCCCAGGGGCTTTCTTT.

By proportion, this clonotype is medium-sized. The chain has TRBV7-9 and TRBJ1-4; no definite D call. CDR1 and CDR2 (germline): SEHNR, FQNEAQ (reference sequence). V dropped 1 base and J dropped 3 bases, with 9 bases sitting between them. The CDR3 is 15 amino acids. CDR3: CASSLVLGPNEKLFF. CDR3 coding DNA: TGTGCCAGCAGCTTAGTGCTGGGCCCTAATGAAAAACTGTTTTTT.

This clonotype was seen repeatedly, ten times or more. The chain carries TRBV6-5 and TRBJ2-7; D possibly matches TRBD1 or TRBD2 (5 bases each). CDR1 is MNHEY and CDR2 is SVGAGI in the germline V gene. V was clipped by 3 bases and J by 2 bases, with 8 bases between them. The CDR3 extends over 13 amino acids. The CDR3 bases are TGTGCCAGCAGTTATCGGGGACCCTACGAGCAGTACTTC. Protein product: CASSYRGPYEQYF.